This T cell receptor beta chain was recorded in a study of read filtering for tumor transcriptome and immune sequencing. Looking at the study overall: Among patients, roughly 17 were male and around 13 female, aged roughly 45 to 90 (mean about 69). After DNase treatment, RNA was made into whole-transcriptome libraries. Study observations and caveats: Even smaller IR-seq throughput identified most shared clonotypes. The sorted CD138-negative fraction was a mixed bone marrow immune population, not purified T cells.

Germline V CDR1 and CDR2: SGDLS, YYNGEE. J was trimmed by 0 bases and V by 3 bases; bases with no gene match: 8. The CDR3 is made up of 17 amino acids. This clonotype was seen ten or more times. Its antigen is unidentified. The library was built from roughly 400 ng RNA with molecular barcoded adaptors for alpha/delta and beta/gamma chains. TCRdb re-called the reads through MiXCR, storing one row per CDR3 protein. The sample includes 100,000 to 150,000 distinct CDR3 sequences, approximately 12% of them seen just once. The genes are TRBV9 and TRBJ2-2, with 7 bases identical to TRBD1. The sample comprised a population of CD138-negative cells sorted from bone marrow. The TCR was taken from a donor at least 40 years old with multiple myeloma. The CDR3 is CASSARPGQTNTGELFF. The CDR3 DNA follows: TGTGCCAGCAGCGCCCGACCGGGACAGACGAACACCGGGGAGCTGTTTTTT.